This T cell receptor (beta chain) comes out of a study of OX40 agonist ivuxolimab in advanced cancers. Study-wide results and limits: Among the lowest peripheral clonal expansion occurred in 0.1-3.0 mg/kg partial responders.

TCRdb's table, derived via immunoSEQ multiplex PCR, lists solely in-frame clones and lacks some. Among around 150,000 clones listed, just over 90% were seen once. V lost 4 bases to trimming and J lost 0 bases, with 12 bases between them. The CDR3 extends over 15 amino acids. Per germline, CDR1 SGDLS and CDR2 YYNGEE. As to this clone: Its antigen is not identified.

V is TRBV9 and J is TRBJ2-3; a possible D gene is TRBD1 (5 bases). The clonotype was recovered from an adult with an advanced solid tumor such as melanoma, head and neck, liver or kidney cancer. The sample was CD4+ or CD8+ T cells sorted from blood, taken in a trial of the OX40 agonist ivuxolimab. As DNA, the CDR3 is TGTGCCAGCAGCCCAGCAAGGGGAAGCACAGATACGCAGTATTTT. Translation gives CASSPARGSTDTQYF.